This T cell receptor (beta chain) came from a study of siplizumab effects on memory and regulatory T cells. Profiled with immunoSEQ multiplex PCR; TCRdb holds only in-frame clones, not every one. The top ten hold 0.3% to 0.45% of the sample, which has 45,000 to 60,000 clones, 87% seen once. CDR1 is SGHVS, CDR2 FNYEAQ, per germline. V was clipped by 4 bases and J by 1 base, with 14 bases between them. The CDR3 length is 16 residues. The specimen sequenced was naive CD8+ T cells sorted from blood. The chain employs TRBV7-6 and TRBJ2-1, with D maybe TRBD1 (6 bases). The TCR sequence derives from a human donor in good health. Here the CDR3 DNA reads TGTGCCAGCAGCTCCCGACAGGATCCTTCCTACAATGAGCAGTTCTTC. This translates into CASSSRQDPSYNEQFF.